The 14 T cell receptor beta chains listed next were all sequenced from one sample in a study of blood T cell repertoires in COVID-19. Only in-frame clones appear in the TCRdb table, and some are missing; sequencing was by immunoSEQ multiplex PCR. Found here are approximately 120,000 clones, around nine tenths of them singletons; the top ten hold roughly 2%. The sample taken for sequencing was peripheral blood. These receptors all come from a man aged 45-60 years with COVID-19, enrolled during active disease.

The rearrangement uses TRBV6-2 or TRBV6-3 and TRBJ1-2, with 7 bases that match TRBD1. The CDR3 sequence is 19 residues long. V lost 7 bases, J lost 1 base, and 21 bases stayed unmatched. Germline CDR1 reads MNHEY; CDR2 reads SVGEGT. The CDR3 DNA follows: TGTGCCAGCACCCCTCTGGGAAGAGGACAGGTCGACTTTAACTATGGCTACACCTTC. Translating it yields CASTPLGRGQVDFNYGYTF.

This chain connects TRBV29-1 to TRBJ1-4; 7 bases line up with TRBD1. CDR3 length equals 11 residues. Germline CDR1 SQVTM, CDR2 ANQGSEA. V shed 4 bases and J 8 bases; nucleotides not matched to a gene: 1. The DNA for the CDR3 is TGCAGCGTTGGGACAGGCGAAAAACTGTTTTTT. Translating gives CSVGTGEKLFF.

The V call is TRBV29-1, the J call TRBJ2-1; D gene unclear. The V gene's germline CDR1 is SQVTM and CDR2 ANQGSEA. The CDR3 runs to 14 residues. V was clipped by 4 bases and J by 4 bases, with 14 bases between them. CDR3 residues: CSVGLPSVYNEQFF. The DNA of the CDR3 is TGCAGCGTTGGGTTGCCGAGCGTTTACAATGAGCAGTTCTTC.

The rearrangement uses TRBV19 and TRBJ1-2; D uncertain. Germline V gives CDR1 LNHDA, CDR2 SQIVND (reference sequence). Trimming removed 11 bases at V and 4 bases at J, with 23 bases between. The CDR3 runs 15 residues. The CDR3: CACSHAGRGGYGYTF. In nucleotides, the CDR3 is TGTGCCTGCAGTCATGCGGGCCGCGGAGGCTATGGCTACACCTTC.

The CDR3, as DNA: TGTGCCAGCAGGCAGACAGGGGCGGGGTATAATTCACCCCTCCACTTT. It translates to CASRQTGAGYNSPLHF. The V call is TRBV27, the J call TRBJ1-6; TRBD1 matches 8 bases. Germline values: CDR1 MNHEY, CDR2 SMNVEV (reference sequence). V was clipped by 6 bases and J by 4 bases; unmatched bases: 8. This CDR3 comprises 16 residues.

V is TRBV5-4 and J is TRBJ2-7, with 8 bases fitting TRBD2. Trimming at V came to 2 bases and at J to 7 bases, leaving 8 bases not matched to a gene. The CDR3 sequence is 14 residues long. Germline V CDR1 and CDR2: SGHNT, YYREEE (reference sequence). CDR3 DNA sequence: TGTGCCAGCAGCTTTACGGGAGGGCGTGGGGAGCAGTACTTC. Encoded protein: CASSFTGGRGEQYF.

The CDR3 spells CAISAQGANNNQPQHF. Here the CDR3 DNA reads TGTGCCATCAGTGCACAGGGGGCAAACAACAATCAGCCCCAGCATTTT. The chain is built from TRBV10-3 and TRBJ1-5; 9 bases are a match to TRBD1. CDR1 ENHRY and CDR2 SYGVKD come from the germline V gene. There are 16 residues in the CDR3. V was clipped by 4 bases and J by 3 bases; unmatched bases: 7.

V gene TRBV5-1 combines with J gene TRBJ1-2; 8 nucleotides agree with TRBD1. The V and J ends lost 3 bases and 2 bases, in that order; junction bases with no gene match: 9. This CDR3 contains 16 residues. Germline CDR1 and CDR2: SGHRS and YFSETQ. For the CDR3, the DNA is TGCGCCAGCAGCTCCAATGCAGGGGGCACCAACTATGGCTACACCTTC. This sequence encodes CASSSNAGGTNYGYTF.

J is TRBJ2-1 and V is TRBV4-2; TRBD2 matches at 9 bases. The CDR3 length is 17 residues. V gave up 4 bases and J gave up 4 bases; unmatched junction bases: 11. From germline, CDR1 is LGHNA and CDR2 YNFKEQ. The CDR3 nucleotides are TGTGCCAGCAGCCTGCAATATAGGACTAGCGAGTACAATGAGCAGTTCTTC. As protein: CASSLQYRTSEYNEQFF.

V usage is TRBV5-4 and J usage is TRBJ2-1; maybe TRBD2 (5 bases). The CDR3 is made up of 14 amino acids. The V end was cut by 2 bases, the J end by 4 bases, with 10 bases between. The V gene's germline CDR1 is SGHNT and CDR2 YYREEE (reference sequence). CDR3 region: CASSLGGYYNEQFF. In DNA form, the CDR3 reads TGTGCCAGCAGCTTAGGAGGCTATTACAATGAGCAGTTCTTC.

The CDR3 spells CSVETGTNTEAFF. The CDR3 bases are TGCAGCGTTGAAACAGGGACGAACACTGAAGCTTTCTTT. The rearrangement links TRBV29-1 to TRBJ1-1, with D possibly being TRBD1 (6 bases). Per germline, CDR1 SQVTM and CDR2 ANQGSEA. Trimming shortened V by 2 bases and J by 1 base, and 8 bases separated the two germline ends. The CDR3 consists of 13 residues.

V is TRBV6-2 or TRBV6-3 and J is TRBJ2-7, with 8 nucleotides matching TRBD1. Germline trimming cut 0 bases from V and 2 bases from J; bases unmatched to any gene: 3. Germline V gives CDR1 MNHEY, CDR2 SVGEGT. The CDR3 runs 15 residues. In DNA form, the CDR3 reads TGTGCCAGCAGTTACTCTAGGACAGGGACCTACGAGCAGTACTTC. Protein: CASSYSRTGTYEQYF.

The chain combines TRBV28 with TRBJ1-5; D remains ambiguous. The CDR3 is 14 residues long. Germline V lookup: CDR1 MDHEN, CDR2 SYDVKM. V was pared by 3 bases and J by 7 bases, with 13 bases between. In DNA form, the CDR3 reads TGTGCCAGCAGTTTGACGGTGGGAGGACAGCCCCAGCATTTT. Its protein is CASSLTVGGQPQHF.

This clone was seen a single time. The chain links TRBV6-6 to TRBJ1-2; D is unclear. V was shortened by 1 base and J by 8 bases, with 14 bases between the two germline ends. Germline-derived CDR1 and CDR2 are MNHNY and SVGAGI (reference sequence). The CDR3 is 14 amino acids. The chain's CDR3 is CASSYYSITRGYTF. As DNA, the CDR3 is TGTGCCAGCAGTTACTATTCCATTACTCGCGGCTACACCTTC.